This T cell receptor beta chain was obtained from a study of identical twins. Study-wide results and caveats: Twins shared beta out-of-frame sequences in excess, but this excess was weaker. Within cord blood, abundant beta clonotypes carried fewer insertions, but memory repertoires showed no such trend.

V shed 10 bases, J shed 0 bases, and the junction held 10 bases outside the gene matches. The CDR3 length is 15 residues. Germline V gives CDR1 PRHDT, CDR2 FYEKMQ (reference sequence). TCRdb redid the calling of the 5' RACE reads with MiXCR, one entry per CDR3 protein. Of 450,000 or so distinct CDR3 sequences listed, roughly an eighth were seen once; the top ten hold 0.8% to 1%. Details on this clonotype: The target antigen is unknown.

This sample also belongs to another study, concerning yellow fever vaccine responses in identical twins.

The chain has TRBV13 and TRBJ2-3, with TRBD2 identical over 7 bases. This TCR was recovered from a woman aged 18-29 years in good health. Material: CD4+ T cells sorted from blood. This CDR3 is CATSQRGKSTDTQYF. CDR3 nucleotide sequence: TGTGCCACCAGTCAGCGGGGCAAAAGCACAGATACGCAGTATTTT. Full variable domain (rest looked up from reference TRBV13 and TRBJ2-3): AAGVIQSPRHLIKEKRETATLKCYPIPRHDTVYWYQQGPGQDPQFLISFYEKMQSDKGSIPDRFSAQQFSDYHSELNMSSLELGDSALYFCATSQRGKSTDTQYFGPGTRLTVL.